This T cell receptor beta chain was profiled in a study of CD4 T cells in relation to SARS-CoV-2 and coronaviruses (dated by TCRdb to the early 2020s). Background on the whole study: In the ViraFEST assay, PBMCs were cultured with antigen for about 11 days, after which TCR beta CDR3s were sequenced to identify clonal expansions specific to the antigen. Shared crossreactive spike epitopes were mapped to their HLA restriction using patient-derived lymphoblastoid cell lines. At the level of individual TCR clonotypes, the study measured memory CD4+ T cell crossreactivity between SARS-CoV-2 spike protein and common cold coronavirus spike proteins. Expansion assays from other donors in the study were sequenced with a different, Illumina-based TCR-beta assay. Samples from a few pre-COVID donors and the naive versus memory experiments were sequenced with the Adaptive Biotechnologies TCR-sequencing kit; other data were Illumina-based. An HIV-1 Nef peptide pool or a no-peptide culture served as the negative reference condition. Broad study findings and their caveats: Crossreactivity analysis was centred on spike protein, so crossreactivity against other viral proteins was not assessed. The study was constrained by small numbers of patients and of tested TCRs. Compared with monoreactive clones, crossreactive clones had significantly weaker SARS-CoV-2-driven expansion, a result consistent with antigenic imprinting. No donor contributed both pre-pandemic and post-infection samples, which limited tracing the source of pre-existing responses. Memory CD4+ clonotypes crossrecognizing SARS-CoV-2 and at least one common cold coronavirus spike were found in approximately 60% of donors.

As concerns this clone: Its antigen is not yet known. No per-base quality is available; no much larger clone lies one base away.

The junction carries 10 bases between V and J, which are trimmed by 0 bases and 5 bases respectively. CDR1 and CDR2 are drawn from the germline V gene: MGHRA, YSYEKL. Spanning cysteine to phenylalanine, the CDR3 consists of 14 amino acids. The only DNA kept is the CDR3, 42 bases in frame from the first base. CD4+ T cells from unexposed donors were collected before the COVID-19 pandemic (2011-2018). The EasySep CD4+ T cell isolation kit was used to isolate CD4+ T cells once the cultures had run for 9 to 11 days. Unexposed donor CD4+ T cells were tested for reactivity to SARS-CoV-2 S and N and four common cold coronavirus spike pools, as cell number allowed. Each well received about 2 million PBMCs, cultured in IMDM supplemented with approximately 5.3% human AB serum and around 9 IU/ml IL-2. Half of the culture medium was replaced with fresh IL-2-containing medium on days 3 and 7. In general, every peptide culture condition was set up in three replicate wells. Leukapheresis product for the unexposed donors was purchased commercially. Ficoll-Paque PLUS gradient centrifugation was used to isolate PBMCs from leukapheresis product or whole blood. The PBMCs went either fresh into the expansion assay or into cryopreservation at -140 degrees C. The QIAamp Micro DNA Kit was used to extract genomic DNA from the CD4+ T cells.

The library came from the immunoSEQ multiplex PCR assay. The study's own analysis went as follows. Preprocessing removed nonproductive sequences and CDR3s not starting with C, not ending with F or W, or shorter than 7 amino acids. The MANAFEST web app identified antigen-specific clonotypes based on expansion compared with the reference and other culture wells. A clone counted as positive if significantly expanded in 2 of 3 replicate wells versus the reference culture at FDR below 0.05. To be called positive, a clone also had to show significant expansion compared with every other tandem well and an odds ratio greater than 5. After three terminal residues were trimmed from each end, CDR3 homology was quantified as pairwise Levenshtein distance using the stringdist R package. The clones in this table, taken by TCRdb from immuneACCESS, are in-frame only. Not every clone is retained; where verified, under half of the shortfall comes from an unresolved V gene, and the cause of the rest is unknown. V and J calls and clone size are copied from that table; D and trimming were computed from the DNA. The sample profile shows roughly 20,000 clones; 60% to 75% of them were found once. Of the sample, approximately 28% falls within the top ten clones.

The sequenced material came from CD4+ T cells from PBMCs, cultured in vitro. The chain was built from TRBV4-1 and TRBJ1-1; the D gene remains uncertain. This sequence originates from a human donor in good health. The DNA sequence is as follows: TGCGCCAGCAGCCAAGAGGAGGAAAGGACTGAAGCTTTCTTT. It codes for CASSQEEERTEAFF.